The rows below give T cell receptor beta chains drawn from one sample of a study of sequential checkpoint blockade in melanoma. Here immunoSEQ multiplex PCR was the method, and the copy in TCRdb shows in-frame clones only, minus some. The table shows about 12,000 clones, with about 28% occurring only once. The sequenced sample was tumor tissue (inferred from file names), obtained from a patient given nivolumab and ipilimumab in sequence. The receptor set was obtained from a human donor with melanoma. The CDR3 runs from the conserved cysteine through the conserved F or W. D genes are given only for firm matches. Size is omitted from some rows. Given values are once, few, many or a class for expanded clones.

CDR3nt,CDR3aa,d_gene,j_gene,v_gene,abundance
TGTGCCAGCAGCTCCCTAGGGTCGGGGGTAAGCTCCTACGAGCAGTACTTC,CASSSLGSGVSSYEQYF,.,TRBJ2-7,TRBV11-3,few
TGTGCCAGCAGCTTATCGGCGGGGGGGCTGAAAAATACGCAGTATTTT,CASSLSAGGLKNTQYF,TRBD2,TRBJ2-3,TRBV11-3,few
TGTGCCAGTAGTACCCGGACAGGGGTTGATTCACCCCTCCACTTT,CASSTRTGVDSPLHF,TRBD1,TRBJ1-6,TRBV19,.
TGTGCCAGCAGCTCATCCGGGACAGGGGATCAGCCCCAGCATTTT,CASSSSGTGDQPQHF,TRBD1,TRBJ1-5,TRBV11-3,.
TGTGCCAGCAGCTTGCCCTTTAGCTTTCCCGGGGAGCTGTTTTTT,CASSLPFSFPGELFF,.,TRBJ2-2,TRBV11-3,.
TGTGCCAGCAGTCTACGGCCCGGCCAAGAGACCCAGTACTTC,CASSLRPGQETQYF,.,TRBJ2-5,TRBV28,.
TGTGCCAGCAGCCAAGGCACCTTGAATGAAAAACTGTTTTTT,CASSQGTLNEKLFF,.,TRBJ1-4,TRBV14,few
TGTGCCGGGGGACAGCTTACCGGGGAGCTGTTTTTT,CAGGQLTGELFF,TRBD1,TRBJ2-2,TRBV28,.
TGTGCCAGCAGCTTAGTGGGGGAAGTATACAATGAGCAGTTCTTC,CASSLVGEVYNEQFF,.,TRBJ2-1,TRBV11-3,few
TGTGCCAGCAGCTCGGGTCCCTGGGGGACTGAAGCTTTCTTT,CASSSGPWGTEAFF,.,TRBJ1-1,TRBV11-3,few
TGTGCCAGCTCACCAGGGCCAGCTGAAGCTTTCTTT,CASSPGPAEAFF,.,TRBJ1-1,TRBV18,.
TGCGCCAGCAGCCGATATACTAGCGGGGGGGGCACAGATACGCAGTATTTT,CASSRYTSGGGTDTQYF,TRBD2,TRBJ2-3,TRBV4-1,few
TGTGCCAGCAGTTACCCTTACAGCGGGGGCCTATACAATGAGCAGTTCTTC,CASSYPYSGGLYNEQFF,TRBD2,TRBJ2-1,TRBV6-8,once
TGTGCCACCAGCAGAGATCGTGGCGGAAGTACCTATGGCTACACCTTC,CATSRDRGGSTYGYTF,.,TRBJ1-2,TRBV15,.
TGCGCCAGCAGCCAAGATATTAGTGTGAAGACCGACTATGGCTACACCTTC,CASSQDISVKTDYGYTF,.,TRBJ1-2,TRBV4-1,few
TGTGCCAGCAGTTTTCGACCTGAGTGGGACTCCAAGCCCCGACAGGGAGGGAACACTGAAGCTTTCTTT,CASSFRPEWDSKPRQGGNTEAFF,TRBD1,TRBJ1-1,TRBV6-8,many
TGTGCCAGCAGTGAAGCGCAGGCAGGGAACACTGAAGCTTTCTTT,CASSEAQAGNTEAFF,.,TRBJ1-1,TRBV6-7,few
TGCAGCGTGCGGGACAACTTCAATCAGCCCCAGCATTTT,CSVRDNFNQPQHF,.,TRBJ1-5,TRBV29-1,.
TGTGCCAGCAGTTCACTCGGGGGGCAGGAGCCCCAGCATTTT,CASSSLGGQEPQHF,.,TRBJ1-5,TRBV6-8,.
TGTGCCAGCAGCGTATTGCCAGACTATGGCTACACCTTC,CASSVLPDYGYTF,.,TRBJ1-2,TRBV9,few
TGTGCCAGCAGCTTAGCGGGACACCTAAACGTACAAAGCTCCTATAATTCACCCCTCCACTTT,CASSLAGHLNVQSSYNSPLHF,.,TRBJ1-6,TRBV7-2,few
TGCAGCGTTCGGCAGGGGGGCTCCTACGAGCAGTACTTC,CSVRQGGSYEQYF,.,TRBJ2-7,TRBV29-1,.
TGTGCCAGTAAAACGGGGAGAACGAACACCGGGGAGCTGTTTTTT,CASKTGRTNTGELFF,.,TRBJ2-2,TRBV19,few
TGCGCCAGCAGTGATTTCCTAGATAGCAATCAGCCCCAGCATTTT,CASSDFLDSNQPQHF,.,TRBJ1-5,TRBV10-2,.
TGCGCCAGCAGCCACGGCAGGGGGATGAACACTGAAGCTTTCTTT,CASSHGRGMNTEAFF,.,TRBJ1-1,TRBV1,.
TGCGCCAGCAGTGAGTCGGAGTGGCCCCAGCATTTT,CASSESEWPQHF,.,TRBJ1-5,TRBV10-2,few
TGTGCCAGCAGCCAAGATAATTATCGGGCAGGGCTAAATTCACCCCTCCACTTT,CASSQDNYRAGLNSPLHF,.,TRBJ1-6,TRBV14,.
TGCGCCAGCAGCCAAGGAAGGGGGCTCTACGAGCAGTACTTC,CASSQGRGLYEQYF,TRBD1,TRBJ2-7,TRBV4-1,few
.,CASSRVFGKGTEAFF,.,TRBJ1-1,TRBV7-5,few
TGTGCCTGGGTTGGGCCGGGACAGCGGAGCTCCTATAATTCACCCCTCCACTTT,CAWVGPGQRSSYNSPLHF,TRBD1,TRBJ1-6,TRBV30,few
TGTGCCAGCAGTTATTGGTCCCTAGCGGGGGGCCGCCAAGAGACCCAGTACTTC,CASSYWSLAGGRQETQYF,TRBD2,TRBJ2-5,TRBV6-8,.
TGTGCTAGTGGCAGCGGACAGGGGAGCACCGGGGAGCTGTTTTTT,CASGSGQGSTGELFF,TRBD1,TRBJ2-2,TRBV12-5,once
TGTGCCAGCAGGGCGGGGGGAGGTACCTACGAGCAGTACTTC,CASRAGGGTYEQYF,TRBD2,TRBJ2-7,TRBV6-8,.
TGTGCCAGCAGCTTATCTGGGGGGGTTTACACTGAAGCTTTCTTT,CASSLSGGVYTEAFF,.,TRBJ1-1,TRBV11-3,.
TGTGCCAGCAGCCGTCTCCAGGGGGCGAACACCGGGGAGCTGTTTTTT,CASSRLQGANTGELFF,.,TRBJ2-2,TRBV7-5,.
TGTGCCAGCACCGCATGCAGGGGAAACACTGAAGCTTTCTTT,CASTACRGNTEAFF,.,TRBJ1-1,TRBV11-3,many
TGTGCCAGCATCGAGGTGCAGGTTGGTGAAGCTTTCTTT,CASIEVQVGEAFF,.,TRBJ1-1,TRBV12-5,medium-sized
TGTGCCAGCAGCCTATTCGCGGGGGTTTTGAACACTGAAGCTTTCTTT,CASSLFAGVLNTEAFF,.,TRBJ1-1,TRBV6-8,.
TGCGCCAGCAGCCGGGGACATTTCTACGAGCAGTACTTC,CASSRGHFYEQYF,.,TRBJ2-7,TRBV1,.
TGTGCCAGTAGACACAAACGACAGGACTTTAATTCACCCCTCCACTTT,CASRHKRQDFNSPLHF,.,TRBJ1-6,TRBV19,.
TGTGCCAGCAGCCTACGGACTAGCACGGGAGATGAGCAGTTCTTC,CASSLRTSTGDEQFF,TRBD2,TRBJ2-1,TRBV11-3,.
TGTGCCAGTAGTATAGAGACTAGCGGGAACAATGAGCAGTTCTTC,CASSIETSGNNEQFF,TRBD2,TRBJ2-1,TRBV19,medium-sized
TGTGCCAGCAGCTTATATCTCGGGCGGGGGCGCGGACGTCCGCAGTTCTTC,CASSLYLGRGRGRPQFF,.,TRBJ2-1,TRBV11-3,.
TGTGCCAGCCGACCCTCCACAGGGGCGGCGACTAATGAAAAACTGTTTTTT,CASRPSTGAATNEKLFF,TRBD1,TRBJ1-4,TRBV2,few
TGTGCCAGCAGTGAGCTAGCGACCGGGGAGCTGTTTTTT,CASSELATGELFF,.,TRBJ2-2,TRBV2,.
TGCGCCAGCAGCTTGGCCCCGGGACAGGGAGGGAATGAGCAGTTCTTC,CASSLAPGQGGNEQFF,TRBD1,TRBJ2-1,TRBV5-1,.
TGTGCCAGCAGGTCGACAGGTATTCGCACAGATACGCAGTATTTT,CASRSTGIRTDTQYF,.,TRBJ2-3,TRBV28,few
TGTGCCATCAGGGGAGAGGTAACCTGGCGGGCTTTCTTT,CAIRGEVTWRAFF,.,TRBJ1-1,TRBV6-8,medium-sized
TGCGCCAGCACCTCTGCCGGGACACCCCGGGGCACAGATACGCAGTATTTT,CASTSAGTPRGTDTQYF,.,TRBJ2-3,TRBV5-1,.
TGCGCCAGCAGTGCGCCCCTAAGCGGGGGGGAAGAGACCCAGTACTTC,CASSAPLSGGEETQYF,TRBD2,TRBJ2-5,TRBV10-2,few